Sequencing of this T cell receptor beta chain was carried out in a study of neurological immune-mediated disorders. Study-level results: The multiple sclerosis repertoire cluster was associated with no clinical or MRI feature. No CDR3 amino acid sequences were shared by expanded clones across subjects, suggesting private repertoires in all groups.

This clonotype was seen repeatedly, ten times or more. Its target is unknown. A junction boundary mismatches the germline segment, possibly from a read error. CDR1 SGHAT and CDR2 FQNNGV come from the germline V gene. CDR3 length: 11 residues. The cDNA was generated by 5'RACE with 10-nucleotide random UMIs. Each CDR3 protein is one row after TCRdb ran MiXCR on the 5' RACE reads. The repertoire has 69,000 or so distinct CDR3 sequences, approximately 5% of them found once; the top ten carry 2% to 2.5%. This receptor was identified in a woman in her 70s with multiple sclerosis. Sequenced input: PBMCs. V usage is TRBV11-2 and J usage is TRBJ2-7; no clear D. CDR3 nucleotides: TGTGCCAGCAGCTACGACAAAAAACCCACCTTC. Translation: CASSYDKKPTF.